This T cell receptor beta chain derives from a study of blood T cell repertoires in COVID-19. V lost 7 bases to trimming and J lost 7 bases; unmatched junction nucleotides: 17. The CDR3 extends over 16 amino acids. Germline lookup yields CDR1 LGHDT and CDR2 YNNKEL (reference sequence). Original data processing: Amplified reference gene primers provided the basis for estimating nucleated cell counts. The assay was immunoSEQ multiplex PCR, and TCRdb's table has in-frame clones only and misses some. The V and J calls and clone size are taken from that table; D and trimming were inferred from the DNA. The data hold 130,000 to 150,000 clones, with almost 80% observed a single time.

The sequence derives from a man aged 45-65 years with active or convalescent COVID-19. Sequencing was carried out using peripheral blood. The chain joins TRBV3-1 (or the pseudogene TRBV3-2) to TRBJ1-2; 8 bases are shared with TRBD1. The CDR3 coding sequence is TGTGCCAGCACTCCAGAGGCGGGACAGGACTTAGGTGGCTACACCTTC. Translated: CASTPEAGQDLGGYTF.